Following are 10 T cell receptor beta chains from one sample sequenced in a study of blood T cell repertoires in COVID-19 (dated by TCRdb to the early 2020s). Library generation was performed with the immunoSEQ multiplex PCR assay. This immuneACCESS table, as held by TCRdb, lists in-frame sequences with V and J called but not all clones. Of the missing ones, under half trace to an unresolved V gene in checked studies; the others have no known cause. The table for this sample lists approximately 110,000 clones; 80% to 85% of them were counted only once. 0.8% to 1% of the sample lies in the top ten. Input material: peripheral blood. All receptors come from a woman in her 70s with acute or convalescent COVID-19.

V and J are TRBV30 and TRBJ1-3; a weak D match, TRBD1 (5 bases). Germline-derived CDR1 and CDR2 are GTSNPN and SVGIG (reference sequence). V gave up 5 bases and J gave up 5 bases, with 16 bases separating them. This CDR3 has 14 amino acids. CDR3: CAWGGGPPRNTIYF. The CDR3 DNA sequence: TGTGCCTGGGGGGGAGGGCCCCCGAGAAACACCATATATTTT.

This chain connects TRBV19 to TRBJ1-6; D is perhaps TRBD1 (5 bases). The germline V gene encodes CDR1 LNHDA and CDR2 SQIVND (reference sequence). Trimming took off 7 bases at V and 7 bases at J, with 20 bases between the two ends. The CDR3 covers 16 residues. The CDR3 spells CASTPRGSLPNSPLHF. The DNA of the CDR3 is TGTGCCAGTACCCCTCGGGGGAGTCTACCGAATTCACCCCTCCACTTT.

The chain employs TRBV9 and TRBJ2-7, with D tentatively TRBD2 (5 bases). CDR1 is SGDLS and CDR2 is YYNGEE in the germline V gene. V dropped 3 bases and J dropped 6 bases, with 10 bases sitting between them. This CDR3 is 12 amino acids long. The CDR3 DNA follows: TGTGCCAGCAGCGCCCGAGAGGGCGAGCAGTACTTC. Protein: CASSAREGEQYF.

The chain has TRBV4-1 and TRBJ2-4; a weak D match, TRBD2 (5 bases). Between the trimmed V and J ends, which lost 4 bases and 0 bases, there was a span of 7 bases. The CDR3 covers 14 residues. Germline V gives CDR1 MGHRA, CDR2 YSYEKL. The CDR3 loop is CASSPSGAKNIQYF. CDR3 nucleotides: TGCGCCAGCAGCCCAAGCGGAGCCAAAAACATTCAGTACTTC.

The J gene is TRBJ2-5, the V gene TRBV2, with 8 bases matching TRBD2. The CDR3 is 16 amino acids. The V gene's germline CDR1 is SNHLY and CDR2 FYNNEI. V shed 2 bases and J 1 base; nucleotides not matched to a gene: 6. The DNA of the CDR3 is TGTGCCAGCAGTGAACGGCGGGGGGTTCTCCAAGAGACCCAGTACTTC. This gives the protein CASSERRGVLQETQYF.

This clone was recorded a few times. V is TRBV18 and J is TRBJ2-5, with a tentative D call TRBD2 (6 bases). This CDR3 is built from 13 residues. Germline V gives CDR1 KGHSH, CDR2 LQKENI. Trimming stripped 4 bases from V and 5 bases from J, with 11 bases between. The CDR3 DNA reads as TGTGCCAGCTCACAAGGAGGGCGGGAGACCCAGTACTTC. Its protein is CASSQGGRETQYF.

This sequence joins TRBV9 and TRBJ2-3; 7 positions agree with TRBD2. V trimming: 0 bases; J trimming: 9 bases; junction bases outside the gene matches: 1. Per germline, CDR1 SGDLS and CDR2 YYNGEE. The CDR3 length is 12 residues. This chain's CDR3 is CASSVGGSTQYF. The CDR3 region has the DNA TGTGCCAGCAGCGTAGGCGGGAGCACGCAGTATTTT. The entire variable domain, with the rest obtained from reference TRBV9 and TRBJ2-3, is as follows: DSGVTQTPKHLITATGQRVTLRCSPRSGDLSVYWYQQSLDQGLQFLIQYYNGEERAKGNILERFSAQQFPDLHSELNLSSLELGDSALYFCASSVGGSTQYFGPGTRLTVL.

This clone was found many times. The rearrangement joins TRBV1 to TRBJ1-5. TRBV1 has pseudogene status. CDR3 length: 15 amino acids. The DNA for the CDR3 is TGCACCAGCAGCCATTTCCCGGGGGGGTTGCAGCCCCAGCATTTT. Translating it yields CTSSHFPGGLQPQHF.

This clone was detected only once. The rearrangement uses TRBV5-1 and TRBJ1-2; 8 positions agree with TRBD1. Germline lookup yields CDR1 SGHRS and CDR2 YFSETQ. CDR3 length: 14 residues. Trimming took 4 bases from V and 4 from J; bases not matched to a gene: 6. The CDR3 loop is CASSEGQGSYGYTF. The CDR3 bases are TGCGCCAGCAGCGAAGGACAGGGATCCTATGGCTACACCTTC.

The CDR3 DNA follows: TGTGCCAGCAGTCGGGACAGAACTTACTATGGCTACACCTTC. This encodes CASSRDRTYYGYTF. The V and J genes are TRBV16 and TRBJ1-2; TRBD1 agrees at 7 bases. The J segment lost 3 bases and the V segment lost 6 bases, leaving 7 bases of the junction unmatched. Germline lookup yields CDR1 KGHSY and CDR2 FQNENV. The CDR3 extends over 14 amino acids.